This record covers a single T cell receptor (beta chain). Antigen specificity is unknown. Stated time point: persistent/refractory GD, antithyroid drugs over 5 years with positive TRAb. Making the TCR library involved RNA that had been extracted from PBMCs. Researchers made TCR beta libraries by using iRepertoire HTBI primers and running Arm-PCR on CDR3 regions. TCRdb re-called the multiplex PCR reads with MiXCR, one entry per CDR3 protein. The sample contains roughly 470,000 distinct CDR3 sequences, about 20% of which appear only once. This specimen comes from a study of regulatory T cells in long-lasting Graves disease. Study-wide points: Persistent patients shared more public clonotypes (under 3,000) than newly diagnosed patients (about 940). The sample size was small, and this may have reduced accuracy.

The CDR3 is 18 residues long. With 3 bases clipped from V and 0 bases from J, the junction kept 12 bases outside the gene matches. Germline V gives CDR1 SGHRS, CDR2 YFSETQ. This TCR was recovered from a female donor with Graves disease. Specimen: peripheral blood mononuclear cells (PBMCs), collected when the disease was refractory, from a patient treated with antithyroid drugs. The V gene is TRBV5-1, the J gene TRBJ2-5, with 9 bases aligning to TRBD1. For the CDR3, the DNA is TGCGCCAGCAGCTCGCAGCAGGACAGGGGCTGGTACCAAGAGACCCAGTACTTC. Translated: CASSSQQDRGWYQETQYF.